Listed below are T cell receptor beta chains from one sample, sequenced in a study of blood T cell repertoires in COVID-19. Libraries were prepared by immunoSEQ multiplex PCR; TCRdb keeps only in-frame clonotypes and omits some of them. This sample has some 490,000 clones, with more than 85% found just once. Sequences were obtained from PBMCs or T cells enriched from blood (not recorded which). These receptors came from a woman aged 55-69 years who had recovered from COVID-19. CDR3s leave out the opening cysteine and the closing phenylalanine or tryptophan.

>TRBJ1-2|TRBV2
ASRGNRDNYGYT
>TRBJ1-5|TRBV12-3/TRBV12-4
ASSDRDNQPQH
>TRBJ2-5|TRBV28
ASRQGGETQY
>TRBJ1-2|TRBV2
ASSGSRVYGYT
>TRBJ2-3|TRBV2
ASSEAGGGQTTDTQY
>TRBJ1-2|TRBV5-1
ASSLAGGNYGYT
>TRBJ2-1|TRBV9
ASSVGVAGVPNEQF
>TRBJ2-1|TRBV4-1
ASSLERGGFHEQF
>TRBJ2-7|TRBV7-6
ASSAGPGQGIYEQY
>TRBJ1-5|TRBV30
AWSVSGGGNQPQH
>TRBJ1-1|TRBV5-1
ASSLAGYEAF
>TRBJ2-7|TRBV11-3
ASSLEPREPTYEQY
>TRBJ1-1|TRBV5-4
ASSLSTGTQDTEAF
>TRBJ1-1|TRBV27
ASSNSGGWNTEAF
>TRBJ2-7|TRBV11-2
ASSDGGPYEQY
>TRBJ1-6|TRBV7-9
ASSPSYNSPLH
>TRBJ2-3|TRBV7-8
ASKLRWAGEDTQY
>TRBJ2-2|TRBV27
ASSLTPGLAGGRVTGELF
>TRBJ1-1|TRBV6-6
ASRLGEGEAF
>TRBJ1-3|TRBV9
ASSPHQGTSGNTIY
>TRBJ1-1|TRBV9
ASSGGTGLEAF
>TRBJ2-5|TRBV4-1
ASSRLAGGPETQY
>TRBJ2-3|TRBV18
ASSPLGGVGDTQY
>TRBJ1-5|TRBV19
ASSIYSDIPQPQH
>TRBJ1-1|TRBV18
ASSPRQGLTEAF
>TRBJ1-1|TRBV5-6
ASSLTQFEAF
>TRBJ1-1|TRBV4-2
ASSDETVAGEAF
>TRBJ2-1|TRBV4-2
ASSQGSGQDAYNEQF
>TRBJ1-1|TRBV30
AGAHPNSEAF
>TRBJ2-3|TRBV4-1
ASSLIGGPADTQY
>TRBJ2-7|TRBV4-1
ASSQVSFYNRGIPYEQY
>TRBJ2-7|TRBV5-1
ASQFENSYEQY
>TRBJ2-2|TRBV29-1
SVARGRNTGELF
>TRBJ1-3|TRBV2
ASSPETGAGNTIY
>TRBJ2-7|TRBV6-5
ASTPFSGLYEQY
>TRBJ1-6|TRBV27
ASSYRATWVNSPLH
>TRBJ1-4|TRBV3-1/TRBV3-2
ASSRSENEKLF
>TRBJ1-2|TRBV18
ASSPDRDYGYT
>TRBJ1-2|TRBV5-1
ASSLAGSNGYT
>TRBJ2-2|TRBV4-1
ASSQDWASGGPNTGELF
>TRBJ1-2|TRBV28
ASSTFPSRDYGYT
>TRBJ2-7|TRBV4-1
ASSQAGTEYYEQY